This entry lists 21 T cell receptor beta chains sequenced from one sample in a study of shared clonotypes between healthy human individuals (dated by TCRdb to 2018 to 2021). The library was produced with the immunoSEQ multiplex PCR assay. Imported from immuneACCESS, the table was reduced by TCRdb to in-frame sequences with V and J called. These copies leave out some clones; in studies compared against another copy, an unresolved V gene accounts for under half, and the cause of the remainder is not known. The sample table contains about 2 million clones; only one count was recorded for just under 95% of them. Roughly 1% of the sample comes from the top ten. CD8 naive samples consisted of CD45RO-negative cells that were positively selected for CCR7, yielding a CD45RA+CCR7+ population without TemRA cells. Sample: naive CD8+ T cells sorted from blood. The cell subset or site label on this specimen signifies: CD45RA+CCR7+. All receptors derive from a man younger than 35 in good health.

The genes are TRBV5-4 and TRBJ2-1; 10 bases line up with TRBD2. The CDR3 spans 16 residues. Germline CDR1 SGHNT, CDR2 YYREEE (reference sequence). The ends lost 4 bases at V and 4 bases at J; junction bases unmatched: 8. The DNA for the CDR3 is TGTGCCAGCAGCCTCGCTAGCGGGAGCGTTTACAATGAGCAGTTCTTC. It codes for CASSLASGSVYNEQFF.

CDR3 loop: CAWSIDGEQYF. CDR3 DNA sequence: TGTGCCTGGAGCATAGACGGGGAGCAGTACTTC. V is TRBV30 and J is TRBJ2-7; no firm D call. The V end was cut by 3 bases, the J end by 7 bases, with 10 bases between. The CDR3 is 11 residues long. Per the germline V gene, CDR1 is GTSNPN and CDR2 is SVGIG (reference sequence).

This chain uses TRBV14 with TRBJ2-7; 7 nucleotides line up with TRBD1. The V segment lost 5 bases and the J segment 6 bases; nucleotides outside the gene matches: 10. There are 14 residues in the CDR3. Germline V lookup: CDR1 SGHDN, CDR2 FVKESK. The CDR3 loop reads CASSDRATTTEQYF. The CDR3 DNA reads TGTGCCAGCAGCGACAGGGCTACTACTACCGAGCAGTACTTC.

The rearrangement joins TRBV7-9 to TRBJ1-5; D remains unclear. The CDR3 spans 17 residues. Deletions cut 5 bases from V and 0 bases from J, with 17 bases between. Germline-derived CDR1 and CDR2 are SEHNR and FQNEAQ (reference sequence). CDR3 protein: CASSPSELGYSNQPQHF. For the CDR3, the DNA is TGTGCCAGCAGCCCGAGCGAACTTGGCTATAGCAATCAGCCCCAGCATTTT.

The chain employs TRBV4-3 and TRBJ2-1, with D perhaps TRBD1 (6 bases). CDR1 is LGHNA, CDR2 YSLEER, per germline. V was pared by 3 bases and J by 6 bases, with 12 bases between. The CDR3 is made up of 14 amino acids. DNA for the CDR3: TGCGCCAGCAGCCACGTACAGGGCGCCAATGAGCAGTTCTTC. It yields the protein CASSHVQGANEQFF.

The chain recombines TRBV4-3 with TRBJ2-7, with 10 bases that match TRBD1. This CDR3 spans 16 amino acids. Germline V gene lookup returns CDR1 LGHNA and CDR2 YSLEER. Trimming cost V 4 bases and J 2 bases; bases outside gene matches: 8. In DNA, the CDR3 is TGCGCCAGCAGCCCCGATGGGACAGGGGACGCCTACGAGCAGTACTTC. Its translation: CASSPDGTGDAYEQYF.

This chain joins TRBV2 and TRBJ2-7; D perhaps matches TRBD1 (5 bases). V dropped 1 base and J dropped 8 bases, with 9 bases sitting between them. The CDR3 length is 12 residues. Germline V gene lookup returns CDR1 SNHLY and CDR2 FYNNEI. The CDR3 sequence: CASSEGDSQQYF. DNA for the CDR3: TGTGCCAGCAGTGAAGGAGACAGTCAGCAGTACTTC.

V gene TRBV6-1 combines with J gene TRBJ2-7; the D gene is possibly TRBD2 (6 bases). V was pared by 3 bases and J by 7 bases, with 16 bases between. This CDR3 spans 14 amino acids. The germline V gene encodes CDR1 MNHNS and CDR2 SASEGT. The CDR3 sequence is CASSDLGGTGEQYF. The CDR3 coding sequence is TGTGCCAGCAGTGACTTAGGAGGGACTGGGGAGCAGTACTTC.

The chain has TRBV4-3 and TRBJ2-3; D possibly uses TRBD1 or TRBD2 (5 bases each). Trimming took off 2 bases at V and 10 bases at J, with 13 bases between the two ends. This CDR3 is 13 amino acids long. The V gene's germline CDR1 is LGHNA and CDR2 YSLEER. In DNA, the CDR3 is TGCGCCAGCAGCCAATGGGGCGGGTTAGCGCAGTATTTT. It codes for CASSQWGGLAQYF.

This chain links TRBV5-1 with TRBJ2-2; 9 nucleotides line up with TRBD1. V gave up 2 bases and J gave up 8 bases; unmatched junction bases: 4. The CDR3 totals 14 residues. The V gene's germline CDR1 is SGHRS and CDR2 YFSETQ. CDR3 in amino acids: CASSFIQGAGELFF. CDR3 DNA sequence: TGCGCCAGCAGCTTCATACAGGGGGCTGGGGAGCTGTTTTTT.

The rearrangement uses TRBV2 and TRBJ2-7, with TRBD1 matching over 10 bases. This CDR3 is 15 amino acids long. Germline-derived CDR1 and CDR2 are SNHLY and FYNNEI. The ends lost 3 bases at V and 8 bases at J; junction bases unmatched: 10. CDR3 in DNA: TGTGCCAGCAGTGATTCGAGACAGGGGGCTCTCAAGCAGTACTTC. Its translation is CASSDSRQGALKQYF.

This clone was observed a handful of times. One junction end does not reproduce the germline sequence, and a read error may be involved. The chain has TRBV4-1 and TRBJ1-2; D ambiguous. This CDR3 has 11 amino acids. Germline lookup yields CDR1 MGHRA and CDR2 YSYEKL. The CDR3 nucleotides read TGCGCCAGCAGCCAAGGGACGCAGATGGACTTC. This translates into CASSQGTQMDF.

V and J are TRBV9 and TRBJ2-5; 7 bases fit TRBD1. The V segment lost 5 bases and the J segment 1 base; nucleotides outside the gene matches: 2. Germline lookup yields CDR1 SGDLS and CDR2 YYNGEE. This CDR3 has 13 residues. The CDR3, as DNA: TGTGCCAGCAGTGGGACAGTCCAAGAGACCCAGTACTTC. As protein: CASSGTVQETQYF.

The chain links TRBV7-8 to TRBJ1-6; D gene uncertain. Looked up from germline, CDR1 is SGHVS and CDR2 is FQNEAQ. V was pared by 5 bases and J by 8 bases, with 19 bases between. The CDR3 extends over 16 amino acids. The CDR3: CASSPDYGVVDSPLHF. The CDR3 DNA follows: TGTGCCAGCAGCCCCGATTATGGGGTAGTGGATTCACCCCTCCACTTT. Complete variable domain (other parts from reference TRBV7-8 and TRBJ1-6): GAGVSQSPRYKVAKRGQDVALRCDPISGHVSLFWYQQALGQGPEFLTYFQNEAQLDKSGLPSDRFFAERPEGSVSTLKIQRTQQEDSAVYLCASSPDYGVVDSPLHFGNGTRLTVT.

With respect to this clone: Other DNA sequences from this sample encode an identical CDR3 as well. The chain has TRBV7-3 and TRBJ2-3; D possibly matches TRBD1 or TRBD2 (5 bases each). V was shortened by 1 base and J by 3 bases, with 11 bases between the two germline ends. This CDR3 is 15 amino acids long. Per the germline V gene, CDR1 is SGHTA and CDR2 is FQGTGA. CDR3 sequence reads: CASSLRQGGTDTQYF. As DNA, the CDR3 is TGTGCCAGCAGCTTAAGGCAGGGCGGGACAGATACGCAGTATTTT.

The genes are TRBV7-9 and TRBJ1-2; D remains unclear. CDR1 and CDR2 (germline): SEHNR, FQNEAQ (reference sequence). With 3 bases removed from V and 6 bases from J, the gap between germline ends came to 14 bases. The CDR3 sequence is 14 residues long. CDR3 bases: TGTGCCAGCAGCTTGGGGATGGACTTGGATGGCTACACCTTC. Its translation: CASSLGMDLDGYTF. The full variable domain, with the rest looked up from reference TRBV7-9 and TRBJ1-2, is DTGVSQNPRHKITKRGQNVTFRCDPISEHNRLYWYRQTLGQGPEFLTYFQNEAQLEKSRLLSDRFSAERPKGSFSTLEIQRTEQGDSAMYLCASSLGMDLDGYTFGSGTRLTVV.

Written as DNA, the CDR3 is TGCGCCAGCAGCCGATTAGGATGGACAGATACGCAGTATTTT. It specifies CASSRLGWTDTQYF. V is TRBV4-1 and J is TRBJ2-3; D remains unclear. Deletions cut 4 bases from V and 3 bases from J, with 11 bases between. The CDR3 has 14 residues. Germline V gene data show CDR1 as MGHRA and CDR2 as YSYEKL.

The chain employs TRBV28 and TRBJ2-5, with TRBD1 identical over 7 bases. The germline V gene encodes CDR1 MDHEN and CDR2 SYDVKM. The J segment lost 2 bases and the V segment lost 5 bases, leaving 5 bases of the junction unmatched. CDR3 length: 14 amino acids. CDR3 DNA sequence: TGTGCCAGCAGTCCCCGACAGGGACAAGAGACCCAGTACTTC. Translation: CASSPRQGQETQYF.

The sample holds a few counts of this clone. The same CDR3 also results from other DNA sequences found in this sample. The chain carries TRBV6-1 and TRBJ2-7; D uncertain. V gave up 3 bases and J gave up 4 bases, with 4 bases separating them. Germline lookup yields CDR1 MNHNS and CDR2 SASEGT. CDR3 size: 11 residues. CDR3 DNA: TGTGCCAGCAGTGACCGGTACGAGCAGTACTTC. Translation gives CASSDRYEQYF.

With regard to this clone: At the DNA level, this CDR3 is encoded by other sequences in the same sample as well. The rearrangement uses TRBV13 and TRBJ2-5; D not certain. Germline V gives CDR1 PRHDT, CDR2 FYEKMQ (reference sequence). The CDR3 consists of 13 residues. The V and J ends lost 0 bases and 5 bases respectively, with 7 bases between them. CDR3 DNA: TGTGCCAGCAGCTTAGGGTTTCCCGAGACCCAGTACTTC. Protein: CASSLGFPETQYF.

Remarks on this clone: The same CDR3 arises from other DNA sequences in this sample as well. This chain links TRBV10-2 with TRBJ2-5; D call uncertain. V lost 3 bases, J lost 1 base, and 6 bases lay in between. The V gene's germline CDR1 is WSHSY and CDR2 SAAADI. The CDR3 spans 13 residues. This CDR3 reads CASSDGVQETQYF. Written as DNA, the CDR3 is TGCGCCAGCAGTGATGGGGTCCAAGAGACCCAGTACTTC.